This passage covers 5 T cell receptor beta chains from one sample sequenced in a study of human CD8 memory T cell subsets (dated by TCRdb to the early 2020s). Instrument used: NextSeq 550. A Human TCR Profiling Kit was used to prepare UMI-labeled 5' RACE TCRbeta libraries. TCRdb reprocessed the reads into one record per CDR3 protein sequence, lacking DNA. The table of this sample itemizes roughly 10,000 distinct CDR3 sequences. The ten largest account for about 15% of the sample. The sequencing sample was made of CD8+ stem-like memory T cells (TSCM and TCM) sorted from PBMCs. The sample's cell subset or site label is to be understood as: stem-like memory CD8 T cells (TSTEM), CCR7+ PD-1- TIGIT-. The receptors here all came from a human donor in good health.

This clonotype is classed as medium-sized (0.01 to 0.1%) by frequency. The J gene is TRBJ2-5, the V gene TRBV6-2 or TRBV6-3. CDR1 and CDR2 (germline): MNHEY, SVGEGT. This CDR3 has 15 amino acids. The CDR3 region is CASSYLGNLQETQYF.

The chain couples TRBV6-1 to TRBJ1-5. The CDR3 sequence is 15 residues long. The germline gives CDR1 MNHNS, CDR2 SASEGT. This CDR3 reads CASSEEGYRNQPQHF.

The chain uses TRBV19 and TRBJ1-1. The germline V gene encodes CDR1 LNHDA and CDR2 SQIVND (reference sequence). The CDR3 sequence is 13 residues long. This CDR3 is CASATTENTEAFF.

This clonotype counts as medium-sized by frequency. V and J are TRBV19 and TRBJ1-2; TCRdb's D call, TRBD1, is unchecked because there is no DNA. CDR1 LNHDA and CDR2 SQIVND come from the germline V gene (reference sequence). The CDR3 has 12 residues. The CDR3 sequence: CATSRVNYGYTF.

The chain joins TRBV9 to TRBJ2-7; TCRdb outputs TRBD1, but without DNA this stays unchecked. CDR1 and CDR2 from the germline V gene are SGDLS and YYNGEE. The CDR3 has 15 amino acids. The CDR3: CASSVVSPLAGEQYF.